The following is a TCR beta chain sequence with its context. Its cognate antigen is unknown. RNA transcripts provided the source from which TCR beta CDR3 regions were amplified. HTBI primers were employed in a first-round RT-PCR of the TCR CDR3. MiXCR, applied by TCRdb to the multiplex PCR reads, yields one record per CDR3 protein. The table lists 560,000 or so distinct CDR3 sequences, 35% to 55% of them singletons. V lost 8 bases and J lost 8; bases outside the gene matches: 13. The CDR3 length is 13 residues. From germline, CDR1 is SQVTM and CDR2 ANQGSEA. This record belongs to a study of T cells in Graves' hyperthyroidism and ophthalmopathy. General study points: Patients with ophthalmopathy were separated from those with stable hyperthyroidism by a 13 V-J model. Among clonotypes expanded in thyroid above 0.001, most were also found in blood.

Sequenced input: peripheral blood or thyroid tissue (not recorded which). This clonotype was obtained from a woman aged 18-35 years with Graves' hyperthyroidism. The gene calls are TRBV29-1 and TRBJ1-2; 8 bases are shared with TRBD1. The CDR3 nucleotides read TGCAGCTCCAAATGGGCAGGACAGGGAGGCTACACCTTC. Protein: CSSKWAGQGGYTF.